Sequencing of this TCR beta chain was carried out in a study of blood T cell repertoires in COVID-19. The assay was immunoSEQ multiplex PCR, and TCRdb's table has in-frame clones only and misses some. The repertoire consists of about 270,000 clones, with about nine tenths occurring once and the leading ten covering roughly 2%. CDR3 length: 13 amino acids. The V end lost 4 bases, the J end lost 2 bases, and 6 bases lay between the germline ends. The germline V gene has CDR1 SGHTA and CDR2 FQGNSA. This sequence joins TRBV7-2 and TRBJ2-1; D may be TRBD2 (5 bases). The sample taken for sequencing was PBMCs or T cells enriched from blood (not recorded which). This TCR was sampled from a middle-aged woman with acute COVID-19. CDR3 protein: CASSSLAYNEQFF. The CDR3 nucleotides are TGTGCCAGCAGCTCACTAGCCTACAATGAGCAGTTCTTC.